The clone carrying this TCR beta chain was observed many times. The antigen is undetermined. The sample originates from a study of CD8 T cells in ankylosing spondylitis. Overall study findings and caveats: What appeared characteristic of ankylosing spondylitis blood was a TCR beta motif of 7 or 8 highly homologous variants. Disease-linked clones were CD8+ and relatively rare in peripheral blood. Some of these motif variants have turned up before, in reports on reactive arthritis synovial fluid and blood.

Each TCR beta library was made by quantitative 5'-RACE that incorporated molecular barcodes. TCRdb ran MiXCR on the 5' RACE reads and lists one entry per CDR3 protein. Among 350,000 or so distinct CDR3 sequences listed, roughly 11% were seen once. Germline lookup yields CDR1 WSHSY and CDR2 SAAADI. Trimming stripped 0 bases from V and 0 bases from J, with 9 bases between. The CDR3 is 15 residues long. V and J are TRBV10-2 and TRBJ2-7; the D call may be TRBD1 or TRBD2 (5 bases each). This receptor was identified in a female donor with ankylosing spondylitis or in good health (not recorded which). Sequenced input: blood, either unsorted or a sorted T cell fraction (not recorded which). The CDR3 region is CASSESWDLSYEQYF. The CDR3 region has the DNA TGCGCCAGCAGTGAGTCCTGGGACCTCTCCTACGAGCAGTACTTC.